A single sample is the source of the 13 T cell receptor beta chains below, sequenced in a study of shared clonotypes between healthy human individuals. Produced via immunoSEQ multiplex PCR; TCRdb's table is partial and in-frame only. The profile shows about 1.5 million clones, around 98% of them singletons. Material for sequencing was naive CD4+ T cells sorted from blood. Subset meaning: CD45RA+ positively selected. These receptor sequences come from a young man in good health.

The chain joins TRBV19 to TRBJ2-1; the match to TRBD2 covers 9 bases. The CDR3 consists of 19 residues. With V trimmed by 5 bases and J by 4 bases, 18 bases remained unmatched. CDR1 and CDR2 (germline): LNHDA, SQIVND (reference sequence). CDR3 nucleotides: TGTGCCAGTAGTTTACGCCACTGGACTAGCGCTATAACGTACAATGAGCAGTTCTTC. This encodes CASSLRHWTSAITYNEQFF.

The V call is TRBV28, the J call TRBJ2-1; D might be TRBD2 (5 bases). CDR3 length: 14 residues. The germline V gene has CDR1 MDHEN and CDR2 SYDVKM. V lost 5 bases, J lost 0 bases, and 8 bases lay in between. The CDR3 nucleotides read TGTGCCAGCAGTGACGGGATCTCCTACAATGAGCAGTTCTTC. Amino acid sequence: CASSDGISYNEQFF.

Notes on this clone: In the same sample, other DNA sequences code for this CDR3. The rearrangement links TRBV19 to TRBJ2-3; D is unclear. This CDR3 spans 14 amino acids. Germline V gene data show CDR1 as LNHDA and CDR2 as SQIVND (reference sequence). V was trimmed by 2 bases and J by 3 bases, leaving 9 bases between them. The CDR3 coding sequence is TGTGCCAGTAGTATATCGCGATCGACAGATACGCAGTATTTT. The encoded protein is CASSISRSTDTQYF.

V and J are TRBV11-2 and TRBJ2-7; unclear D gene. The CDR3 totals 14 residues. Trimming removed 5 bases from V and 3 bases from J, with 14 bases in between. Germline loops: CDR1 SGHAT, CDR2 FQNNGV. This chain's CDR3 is CASSPVGLVYEQYF. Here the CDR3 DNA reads TGTGCCAGCAGCCCTGTGGGCCTAGTCTACGAGCAGTACTTC.

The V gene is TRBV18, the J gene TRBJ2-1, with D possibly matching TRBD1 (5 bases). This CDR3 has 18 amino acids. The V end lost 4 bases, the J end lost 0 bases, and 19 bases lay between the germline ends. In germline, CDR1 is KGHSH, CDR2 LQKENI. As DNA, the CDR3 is TGTGCCAGCTCACTACAGACGTTCAGGGAAAGCTCCTACAATGAGCAGTTCTTC. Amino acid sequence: CASSLQTFRESSYNEQFF.

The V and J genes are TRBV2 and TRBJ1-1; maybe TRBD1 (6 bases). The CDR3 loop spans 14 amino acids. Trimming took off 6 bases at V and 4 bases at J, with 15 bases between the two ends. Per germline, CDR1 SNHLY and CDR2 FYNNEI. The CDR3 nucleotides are TGTGCCAGCAGGGCGTGGGGGGCGAGCACTGAAGCTTTCTTT. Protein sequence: CASRAWGASTEAFF.

The DNA of the CDR3 is TGTGCCAGCAGCCTTGGCGGAGGGGAACCCTACGAGCAGTACTTC. This translates into CASSLGGGEPYEQYF. The J gene is TRBJ2-7, the V gene TRBV5-6, with D tentatively TRBD2 (6 bases). Germline assignment: CDR1 SGHDT and CDR2 YYEEEE. Trimming shortened V by 4 bases and J by 2 bases, and 16 bases separated the two germline ends. The CDR3 runs to 15 residues. Supplemented by reference TRBV5-6 and TRBJ2-7, the full variable domain reads DAGVTQSPTHLIKTRGQQVTLRCSPKSGHDTVSWYQQALGQGPQFIFQYYEEEERQRGNFPDRFSGHQFPNYSSELNVNALLLGDSALYLCASSLGGGEPYEQYFGPGTRLTVT.

The chain's CDR3 is CASSSSPAGTNEKLFF. CDR3 DNA: TGCGCCAGCAGCTCATCCCCGGCCGGGACTAATGAAAAACTGTTTTTT. The rearrangement links TRBV5-1 to TRBJ1-4; D is unresolved. V shed 3 bases and J shed 2 bases, with 14 bases lying between them. Germline V gene lookup returns CDR1 SGHRS and CDR2 YFSETQ. The CDR3 runs 16 residues.

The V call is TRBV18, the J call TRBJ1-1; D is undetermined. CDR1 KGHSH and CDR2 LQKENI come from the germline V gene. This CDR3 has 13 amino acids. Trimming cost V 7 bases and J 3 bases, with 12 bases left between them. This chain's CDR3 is CASFESRYTEAFF. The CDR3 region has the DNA TGTGCCAGCTTCGAAAGCAGGTACACTGAAGCTTTCTTT.

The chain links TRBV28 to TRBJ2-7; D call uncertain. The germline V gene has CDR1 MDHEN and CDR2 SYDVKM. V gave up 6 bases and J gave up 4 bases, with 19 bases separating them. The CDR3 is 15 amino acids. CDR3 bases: TGTGCCAGCAGCCCCTACCGGGCCTTTGGTTACGAGCAGTACTTC. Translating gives CASSPYRAFGYEQYF.

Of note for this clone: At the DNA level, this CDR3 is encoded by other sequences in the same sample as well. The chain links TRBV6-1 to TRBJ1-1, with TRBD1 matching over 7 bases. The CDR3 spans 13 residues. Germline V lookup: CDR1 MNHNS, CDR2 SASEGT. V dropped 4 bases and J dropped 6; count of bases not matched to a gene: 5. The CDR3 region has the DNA TGTGCCAGCAGTGCGAACAGGGGATCTGAAGCTTTCTTT. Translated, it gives CASSANRGSEAFF.

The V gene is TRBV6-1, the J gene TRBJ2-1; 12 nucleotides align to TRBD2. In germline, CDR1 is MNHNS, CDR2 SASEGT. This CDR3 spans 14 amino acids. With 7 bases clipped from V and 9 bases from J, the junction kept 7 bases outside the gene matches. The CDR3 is CASTPSGRAGEQFF. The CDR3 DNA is TGTGCCAGCACGCCTAGCGGGAGGGCCGGTGAGCAGTTCTTC.

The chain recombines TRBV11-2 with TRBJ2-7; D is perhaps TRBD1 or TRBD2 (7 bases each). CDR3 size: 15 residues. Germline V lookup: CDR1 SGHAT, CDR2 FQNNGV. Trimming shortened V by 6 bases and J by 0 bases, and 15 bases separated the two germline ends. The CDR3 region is CASRTPGGASYEQYF. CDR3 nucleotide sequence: TGTGCCAGCAGAACTCCAGGGGGGGCCTCCTACGAGCAGTACTTC.